A single sample is the source of the 5 T cell receptor beta chains below, sequenced in a study of OX40 agonist ivuxolimab in advanced cancers. Profiled with immunoSEQ multiplex PCR; TCRdb holds only in-frame clones, not every one. The table lists 76,000 or so clones, roughly 93% of them singletons. The sequenced sample was CD4+ or CD8+ T cells sorted from blood, obtained in a trial of the OX40 agonist ivuxolimab. These receptors came from an adult with an advanced solid tumor such as melanoma, head and neck, liver or kidney cancer.

The chain's CDR3 is CASSLGLDYGYTF. The CDR3 coding sequence is TGTGCCAGCAGCTTGGGGCTTGACTATGGCTACACCTTC. The chain joins TRBV5-6 to TRBJ1-2; no definite D call. V was cut by 0 bases and J by 3 bases, with 6 bases left in between. Germline CDR1 and CDR2: SGHDT and YYEEEE. CDR3 length: 13 residues.

V gene TRBV5-1 combines with J gene TRBJ2-7; a weak D match, TRBD1 (5 bases). This CDR3 spans 12 amino acids. V was shortened by 2 bases and J by 5 bases, with 8 bases between the two germline ends. Germline V gene data show CDR1 as SGHRS and CDR2 as YFSETQ. CDR3 sequence (DNA): TGCGCCAGCAGCTTCCAGGGAAACGAGCAGTACTTC. Translated, it gives CASSFQGNEQYF.

Here the CDR3 reads CASNGENTEAFF. DNA of the CDR3: TGTGCCAGCAACGGAGAGAACACTGAAGCTTTCTTT. V and J are TRBV6-5 and TRBJ1-1; D is undetermined. The V end was cut by 7 bases, the J end by 1 base, with 7 bases between. CDR1 is MNHEY and CDR2 is SVGAGI in the germline V gene. The CDR3 contains 12 residues.

This sequence joins TRBV6-6 and TRBJ2-7, with 8 bases fitting TRBD2. There are 14 residues in the CDR3. Germline lookup yields CDR1 MNHNY and CDR2 SVGAGI (reference sequence). The ends lost 7 bases at V and 2 bases at J; junction bases unmatched: 7. CDR3 sequence reads: CASTPGGGPYEQYF. DNA for the CDR3: TGTGCCAGCACCCCCGGGGGGGGGCCCTACGAGCAGTACTTC.

The rearrangement joins TRBV27 to TRBJ2-7; no clear D gene. The V gene's germline CDR1 is MNHEY and CDR2 SMNVEV (reference sequence). The CDR3 spans 15 residues. Trimming took off 0 bases at V and 1 base at J, with 10 bases between the two ends. The CDR3 nucleotides read TGTGCCAGCAGTTTATCGGGCCGGCCTTCCTACGAGCAGTACTTC. Translated, it gives CASSLSGRPSYEQYF.